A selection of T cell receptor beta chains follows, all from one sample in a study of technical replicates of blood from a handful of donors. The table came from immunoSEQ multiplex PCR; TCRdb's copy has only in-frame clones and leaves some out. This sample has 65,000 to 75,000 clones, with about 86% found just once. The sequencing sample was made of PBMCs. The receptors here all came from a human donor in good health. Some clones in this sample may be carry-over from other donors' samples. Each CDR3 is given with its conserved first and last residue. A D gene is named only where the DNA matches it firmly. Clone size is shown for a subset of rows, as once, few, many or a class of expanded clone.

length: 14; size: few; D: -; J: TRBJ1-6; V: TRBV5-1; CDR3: CASSAGGGYSPLHF; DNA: TGCGCCAGCAGCGCGGGAGGCGGGTATTCACCCCTCCACTTT
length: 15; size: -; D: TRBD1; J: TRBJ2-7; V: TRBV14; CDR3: CASSRHGDREYEQYF; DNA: TGTGCCAGCAGCCGGCACGGGGACAGGGAATACGAGCAGTACTTC
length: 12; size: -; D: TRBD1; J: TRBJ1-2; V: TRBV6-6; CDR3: CASTETGVGYTF; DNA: TGTGCCAGCACCGAGACAGGGGTTGGCTACACCTTC
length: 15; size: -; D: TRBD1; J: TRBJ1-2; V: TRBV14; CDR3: CASSQDWTGSHGYTF; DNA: TGTGCCAGCAGCCAAGATTGGACAGGGTCTCATGGCTACACCTTC
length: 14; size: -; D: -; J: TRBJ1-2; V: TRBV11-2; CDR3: CASSLDTWTYGYTF; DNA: TGTGCCAGCAGCTTGGACACTTGGACCTATGGCTACACCTTC
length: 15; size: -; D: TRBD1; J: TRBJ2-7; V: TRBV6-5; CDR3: CASSYGQGVPYEQYF; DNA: TGTGCCAGCAGTTACGGGCAGGGGGTCCCCTACGAGCAGTACTTC
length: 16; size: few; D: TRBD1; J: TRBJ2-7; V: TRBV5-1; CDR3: CASSKTGGTGTYEQYF; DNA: TGCGCCAGCAGCAAGACAGGGGGGACGGGGACCTACGAGCAGTACTTC
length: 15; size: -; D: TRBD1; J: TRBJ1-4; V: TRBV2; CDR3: CASRPGDRGNEKLFF; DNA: TGTGCCAGCAGGCCCGGGGACAGGGGAAATGAAAAACTGTTTTTT
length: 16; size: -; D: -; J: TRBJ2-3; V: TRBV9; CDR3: CASNPGEGQRTDTQYF; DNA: TGTGCCAGCAACCCAGGGGAGGGGCAACGCACAGATACGCAGTATTTT
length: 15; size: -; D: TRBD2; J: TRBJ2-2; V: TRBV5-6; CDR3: CASSKASGRAVELFF; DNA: TGTGCCAGCAGCAAGGCTAGCGGGAGGGCGGTGGAGCTGTTTTTT
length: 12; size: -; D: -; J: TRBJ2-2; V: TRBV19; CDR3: CASSIYSGELFF; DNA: TGTGCCAGTAGTATATATTCCGGGGAGCTGTTTTTT
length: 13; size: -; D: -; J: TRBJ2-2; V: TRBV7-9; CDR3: CASTLLEGGELFF; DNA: TGTGCCAGCACCCTCTTGGAGGGTGGGGAGCTGTTTTTT
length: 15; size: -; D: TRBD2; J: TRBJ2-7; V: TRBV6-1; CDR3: CASSDLGPGGYEQYF; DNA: TGTGCCAGCAGTGATCTAGGACCGGGGGGTTACGAGCAGTACTTC
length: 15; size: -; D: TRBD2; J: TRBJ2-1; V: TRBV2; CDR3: CASSSSGGVSNEQFF; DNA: TGTGCCAGCAGTTCGAGCGGGGGGGTGAGCAATGAGCAGTTCTTC
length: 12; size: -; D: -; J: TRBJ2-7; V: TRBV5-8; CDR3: CASSPRSYEQYF; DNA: TGTGCCAGCAGCCCTCGCTCCTACGAGCAGTACTTC
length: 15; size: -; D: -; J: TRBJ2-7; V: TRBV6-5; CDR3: CASSYSQRVGYEQYF; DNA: TGTGCCAGCAGTTACTCGCAGCGGGTGGGCTACGAGCAGTACTTC
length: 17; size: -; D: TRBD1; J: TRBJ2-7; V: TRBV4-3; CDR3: CASSQDWDRNTAYEQYF; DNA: TGCGCCAGCAGCCAAGATTGGGACAGGAACACAGCCTACGAGCAGTACTTC
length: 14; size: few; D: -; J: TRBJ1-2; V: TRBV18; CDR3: CASSRQRADYGYTF; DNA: TGTGCCAGCTCACGACAGCGTGCTGACTATGGCTACACCTTC
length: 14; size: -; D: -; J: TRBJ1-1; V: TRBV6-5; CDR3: CASRPQNMNTEAFF; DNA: TGTGCCAGCAGGCCACAGAACATGAACACTGAAGCTTTCTTT
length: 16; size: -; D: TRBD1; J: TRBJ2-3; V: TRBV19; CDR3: CASSPQGAKGGDTQYF; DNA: TGTGCCAGTAGTCCACAGGGGGCCAAGGGGGGAGATACGCAGTATTTT
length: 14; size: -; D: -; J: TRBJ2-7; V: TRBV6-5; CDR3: CASSKGQFSYEQYF; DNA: TGTGCCAGCAGCAAAGGACAGTTCTCCTACGAGCAGTACTTC
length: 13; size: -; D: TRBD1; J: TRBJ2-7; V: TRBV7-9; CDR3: CASSEDRVYEQYF; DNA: TGTGCCAGCAGCGAGGACAGGGTCTACGAGCAGTACTTC
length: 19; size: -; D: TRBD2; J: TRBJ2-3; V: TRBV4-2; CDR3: CASSQHTGGGPVSTDTQYF; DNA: TGTGCCAGCAGCCAACATACGGGCGGGGGGCCCGTAAGCACAGATACGCAGTATTTT
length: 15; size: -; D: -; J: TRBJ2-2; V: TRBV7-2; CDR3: CASSLDTPPTGELFF; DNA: TGTGCCAGCAGCCTTGACACACCACCCACCGGGGAGCTGTTTTTT
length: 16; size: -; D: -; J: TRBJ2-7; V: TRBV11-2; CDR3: CASSLEAGGTGYEQYF; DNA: TGTGCCAGCAGCTTAGAGGCCGGAGGAACGGGCTACGAGCAGTACTTC
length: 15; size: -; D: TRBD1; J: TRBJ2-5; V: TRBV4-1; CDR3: CASSLGQGGYETQYF; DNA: TGCGCCAGCAGCCTCGGACAGGGTGGGTACGAGACCCAGTACTTC
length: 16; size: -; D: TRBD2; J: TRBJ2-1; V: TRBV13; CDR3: CASSIRTSGGNNEQFF; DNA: TGTGCCAGCAGCATTCGGACTAGCGGGGGGAACAATGAGCAGTTCTTC
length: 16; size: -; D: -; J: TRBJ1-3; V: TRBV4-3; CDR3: CASSQEGHGSGNTIYF; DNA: TGCGCCAGCAGCCAAGAGGGGCACGGCTCTGGAAACACCATATATTTT
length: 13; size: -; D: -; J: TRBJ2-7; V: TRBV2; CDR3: CASSPDILGEQYF; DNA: TGTGCCAGCAGCCCAGACATTCTCGGCGAGCAGTACTTC
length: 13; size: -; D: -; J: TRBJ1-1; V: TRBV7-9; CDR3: CASSLPLNTEAFF; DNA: TGTGCCAGCAGCTTACCCTTAAACACTGAAGCTTTCTTT
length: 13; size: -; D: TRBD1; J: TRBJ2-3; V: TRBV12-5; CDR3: CASGRQGPDTQYF; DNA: TGTGCTAGTGGACGACAGGGCCCAGATACGCAGTATTTT